These 9 T cell receptor beta chains came from one sample sequenced in a study of shared clonotypes between healthy human individuals. Clones were sequenced by immunoSEQ multiplex PCR, and TCRdb holds only the in-frame ones, with some missing. The repertoire holds 2 million to 2.5 million clones, around 93% seen once, with roughly 0.34% in the top ten. The sequenced sample consisted of naive CD4+ T cells from PBMCs. Noted subset: CD45RA+ positively selected. The receptors derive from a man aged 18 to 29 in good health. Some clones in this sample may be carry-over from other donors' samples.

V and J are TRBV27 and TRBJ2-2; perhaps TRBD2 as D (6 bases). Trimming pared 5 bases from V and 5 bases from J, leaving 15 bases between. The CDR3 extends over 15 amino acids. The germline CDR1 and CDR2 sequences are MNHEY and SMNVEV (reference sequence). The CDR3 sequence: CASSLGGPGTGELFF. CDR3 nucleotide sequence: TGTGCCAGCAGTCTAGGAGGGCCGGGGACCGGGGAGCTGTTTTTT.

The chain links TRBV7-9 to TRBJ2-1; 9 nucleotides line up with TRBD2. The CDR3 has 15 amino acids. The V segment lost 6 bases and the J segment 6 bases; nucleotides outside the gene matches: 9. CDR1 is SEHNR, CDR2 FQNEAQ, per germline (reference sequence). CDR3 sequence: CASSWRASGINEQFF. As DNA, the CDR3 is TGTGCCAGCAGTTGGCGAGCTAGCGGGATCAATGAGCAGTTCTTC. Supplemented by reference TRBV7-9 and TRBJ2-1, the full variable domain reads DTGVSQNPRHKITKRGQNVTFRCDPISEHNRLYWYRQTLGQGPEFLTYFQNEAQLEKSRLLSDRFSAERPKGSFSTLEIQRTEQGDSAMYLCASSWRASGINEQFFGPGTRLTVL.

This clone appeared once. J is TRBJ2-7 and V is TRBV5-1; 7 bases agree with TRBD1. V dropped 3 bases and J dropped 6; count of bases not matched to a gene: 15. Germline values: CDR1 SGHRS, CDR2 YFSETQ. The CDR3 length is 16 residues. CDR3 DNA sequence: TGCGCCAGCAGCTCTACTTCTGGTGTCAGGGGGAGCGAGCAGTACTTC. This codes for CASSSTSGVRGSEQYF.

The V gene is TRBV5-1, the J gene TRBJ2-2; 7 bases line up with TRBD2. After removal of 0 bases from V and 2 bases from J, the junction contained 4 bases not matched to a gene. This CDR3 spans 16 amino acids. From germline, CDR1 is SGHRS and CDR2 YFSETQ. The CDR3 protein is CASSLGREVNTGELFF. The CDR3 nucleotides are TGCGCCAGCAGCTTGGGTCGGGAGGTAAACACCGGGGAGCTGTTTTTT. The entire variable domain, with the rest obtained from reference TRBV5-1 and TRBJ2-2, is as follows: KAGVTQTPRYLIKTRGQQVTLSCSPISGHRSVSWYQQTPGQGLQFLFEYFSETQRNKGNFPGRFSGRQFSNSRSEMNVSTLELGDSALYLCASSLGREVNTGELFFGEGSRLTVL.

V and J are TRBV27 and TRBJ1-1, with D hard to call. The V and J ends lost 4 bases and 5 bases respectively, with 11 bases between them. Germline CDR1 and CDR2: MNHEY and SMNVEV (reference sequence). This CDR3 spans 13 amino acids. CDR3 DNA: TGTGCCAGCAGTTACCTCCGAGGGACTGAAGCTTTCTTT. As protein: CASSYLRGTEAFF.

The V and J genes are TRBV7-3 and TRBJ2-3, with D perhaps matching TRBD2 (6 bases). Looked up from germline, CDR1 is SGHTA and CDR2 is FQGTGA. Trimming cost V 2 bases and J 1 base, with 10 bases left between them. CDR3 length: 15 residues. The CDR3 reads CASSLSSSGTDTQYF. CDR3 DNA sequence: TGTGCCAGCAGCTTATCGTCTAGCGGCACAGATACGCAGTATTTT. The full variable domain, completed using reference TRBV7-3 and TRBJ2-3, is GAGVSQTPSNKVTEKGKYVELRCDPISGHTALYWYRQSLGQGPEFLIYFQGTGAADDSGLPNDRFFAVRPEGSVSTLKIQRTERGDSAVYLCASSLSSSGTDTQYFGPGTRLTVL.

In this sample, this clone turned up once. The sample has other DNA sequences that encode this CDR3 too. The rearrangement uses TRBV2 and TRBJ2-2; D is unclear. V was cut by 3 bases and J by 6 bases, with 5 bases left in between. Germline V lookup: CDR1 SNHLY, CDR2 FYNNEI. This CDR3 has 12 amino acids. The CDR3: CASSDQAGELFF. The CDR3 nucleotides read TGTGCCAGCAGTGATCAGGCCGGGGAGCTGTTTTTT.

The chain recombines TRBV28 with TRBJ2-2; D not resolved. Germline V gene data show CDR1 as MDHEN and CDR2 as SYDVKM. With 3 bases removed from V and 1 base from J, the gap between germline ends came to 6 bases. The CDR3 is made up of 14 amino acids. The CDR3 is CASSFWENTGELFF. CDR3 bases: TGTGCCAGCAGTTTTTGGGAGAACACCGGGGAGCTGTTTTTT.

DNA of the CDR3: TGCGCCAGCAGCTTGGCCTCACTAGCGGGATATCCAGATACGCAGTATTTT. This translates into CASSLASLAGYPDTQYF. The rearrangement uses TRBV5-1 and TRBJ2-3, with 10 bases fitting TRBD2. The CDR3 is 17 residues long. Germline-derived CDR1 and CDR2 are SGHRS and YFSETQ. After removal of 0 bases from V and 4 bases from J, the junction contained 8 bases not matched to a gene.